The source of this T cell receptor (beta chain) is a study of cytomegalovirus exposure and HLA in healthy donors. V shed 2 bases and J shed 4 bases, with 2 bases lying between them. Germline CDR1 is SQVTM and CDR2 is ANQGSEA. The CDR3 runs to 10 residues. Produced via immunoSEQ multiplex PCR; TCRdb's table is partial and in-frame only. Among approximately 270,000 clones listed, roughly 90% were seen once. This sequence originates from a man between 18 and 35 years old in good health and CMV-seropositive. The V gene is TRBV29-1, the J gene TRBJ1-1; D not certain. Sequencing was carried out using PBMCs. The DNA for the CDR3 is TGCAGCGTTGAATCCACTGAAGCTTTCTTT. Amino acid sequence: CSVESTEAFF. Variable domain in full (rest from reference TRBV29-1 and TRBJ1-1): SAVISQKPSRDICQRGTSLTIQCQVDSQVTMMFWYRQQPGQSLTLIATANQGSEATYESGFVIDKFPISRPNLTFSTLTVSNMSPEDSSIYLCSVESTEAFFGQGTRLTVV.